In this sample, the clone carrying this T cell receptor (beta chain) turned up once. Treatment meaning: around 19 received Ad26.COV2.S at low or high dose, single or two shots; 5 received placebo; per-sample allocation not given. The samples date from day 63 after the first vaccine or placebo injection. The data were obtained in a study of Ad26.COV2.S vaccination and SARS-CoV-2 variants. J was trimmed by 5 bases and V by 3 bases; bases with no gene match: 2. The CDR3 runs to 15 residues. Germline V gene lookup returns CDR1 LNHDA and CDR2 SQIVND (reference sequence). Repertoires were generated with immunoSEQ multiplex PCR, while TCRdb's copy carries only in-frame clones and drops some. The table lists about 480,000 clones, 87% of them singletons, with around 13% in the top ten.

The chain recombines TRBV19 with TRBJ2-1, with 12 bases aligning to TRBD2. Sequencing used peripheral blood, obtained in a trial of Ad26.COV2.S vaccine versus placebo. This TCR was recovered from a person between 18 and 60 years old who received the Ad26.COV2.S COVID-19 vaccine or a placebo. The CDR3 protein is CASSIRLAGDNEQFF. CDR3 DNA sequence: TGTGCCAGTAGTATCCGACTAGCGGGAGACAATGAGCAGTTCTTC.